This entry describes one TCR beta chain. Its antigen is not known. The sample belongs to a study of OX40 agonist ivuxolimab in advanced cancers. About the study: Patients undergoing dose escalation presented with hepatocellular carcinoma, melanoma, renal cell or head and neck cancer. The dose-escalation cohort was about 87% male, with a mean age of approximately 62 years, ranging roughly 23 to 79. Prior checkpoint blockade (anti-PD-1, anti-PD-L1 or anti-CTLA-4) was permitted; over 30% had it.

Study-level points and caveats: Researchers report that CD8+ T cells had, on average, more expanded clones than CD4+.

Method: immunoSEQ multiplex PCR; TCRdb's copy keeps in-frame clones and lacks some. This sample has approximately 49,000 clones, with 85% found just once. The origin of this receptor is an adult with an advanced solid tumor such as melanoma, head and neck, liver or kidney cancer. Sequenced material: CD4+ or CD8+ T cells sorted from blood, taken in a trial of the OX40 agonist ivuxolimab.

The DNA for the CDR3 is TGCAGCGTCGGGACGTCGGATGGCTACACCTTC. As protein: CSVGTSDGYTF. V is TRBV29-1 and J is TRBJ1-2; perhaps TRBD1 as D (5 bases). Germline-derived CDR1 and CDR2 are SQVTM and ANQGSEA. The CDR3 has 11 amino acids. The ends were cut back, 6 bases at V and 6 bases at J, with 11 bases in the middle.